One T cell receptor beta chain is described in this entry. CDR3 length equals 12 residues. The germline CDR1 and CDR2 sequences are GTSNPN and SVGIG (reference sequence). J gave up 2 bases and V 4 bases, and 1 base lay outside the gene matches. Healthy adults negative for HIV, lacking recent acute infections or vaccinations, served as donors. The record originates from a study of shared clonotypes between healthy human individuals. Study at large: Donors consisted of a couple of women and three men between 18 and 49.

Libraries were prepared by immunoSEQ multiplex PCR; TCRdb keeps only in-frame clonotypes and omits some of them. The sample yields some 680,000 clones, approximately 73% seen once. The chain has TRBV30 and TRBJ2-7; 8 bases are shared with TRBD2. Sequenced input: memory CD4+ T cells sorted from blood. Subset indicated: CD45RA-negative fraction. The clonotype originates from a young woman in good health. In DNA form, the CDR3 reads TGTGCCTGGACGGGGGGGGCCTACGAGCAGTACTTC. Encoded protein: CAWTGGAYEQYF.